This TCR beta chain originates from a study of blood T cell repertoires in COVID-19. V gave up 6 bases and J gave up 6 bases, with 12 bases separating them. CDR3 length: 14 amino acids. In germline, CDR1 is MNHNY, CDR2 SVGAGI (reference sequence). Authors' processing steps: Nucleated cell counts were estimated from reference gene primer amplification. The data were produced by immunoSEQ multiplex PCR, yet TCRdb's version contains in-frame clones alone and is incomplete. The DNA gave D and trimming, while V, J and clone size come from that table. The data show about 46,000 clones, 86% seen once. The sample was peripheral blood. The chain employs TRBV6-6 and TRBJ1-6; a weak D match, TRBD1 (5 bases). The source is a man older than 75 with active COVID-19. CDR3 residues: CASRGRGTNSPLHF. The CDR3, as DNA: TGTGCCAGCAGGGGGAGGGGTACTAATTCACCCCTCCACTTT.